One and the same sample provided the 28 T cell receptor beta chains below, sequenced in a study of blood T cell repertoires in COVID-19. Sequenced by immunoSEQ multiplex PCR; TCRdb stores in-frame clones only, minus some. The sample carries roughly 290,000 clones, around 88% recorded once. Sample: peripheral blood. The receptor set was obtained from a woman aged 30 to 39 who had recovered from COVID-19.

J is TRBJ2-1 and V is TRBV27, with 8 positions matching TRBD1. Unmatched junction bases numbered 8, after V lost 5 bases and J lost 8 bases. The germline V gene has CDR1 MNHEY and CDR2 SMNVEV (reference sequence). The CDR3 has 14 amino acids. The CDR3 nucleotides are TGTGCCAGCAGTACCCGACAGGGGCCGGATGAGCAGTTCTTC. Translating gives CASSTRQGPDEQFF.

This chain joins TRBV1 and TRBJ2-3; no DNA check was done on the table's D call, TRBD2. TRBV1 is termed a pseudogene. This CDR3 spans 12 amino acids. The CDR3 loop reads CTSSRNSDTQYF. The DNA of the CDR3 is TGCACCAGCAGCCGAAACTCCGATACGCAGTATTTT.

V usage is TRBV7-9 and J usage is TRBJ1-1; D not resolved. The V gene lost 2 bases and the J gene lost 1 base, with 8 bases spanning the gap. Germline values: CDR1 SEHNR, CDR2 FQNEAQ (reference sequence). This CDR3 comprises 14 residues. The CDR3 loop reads CASSLLRGNTEAFF. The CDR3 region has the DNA TGTGCCAGCAGCTTATTACGGGGGAACACTGAAGCTTTCTTT.

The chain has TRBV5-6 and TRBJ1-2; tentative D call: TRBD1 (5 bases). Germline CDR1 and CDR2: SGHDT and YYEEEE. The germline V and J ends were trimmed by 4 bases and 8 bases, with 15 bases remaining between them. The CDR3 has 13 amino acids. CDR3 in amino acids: CASSPGLYRGYTF. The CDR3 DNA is TGTGCCAGCAGCCCGGGACTCTATAGGGGCTACACCTTC.

The CDR3 sequence is CASSNSGGTAFF. For the CDR3, the DNA is TGTGCCAGCAGTAACTCAGGGGGCACGGCTTTCTTT. The chain recombines TRBV5-4 with TRBJ1-1; 8 bases line up with TRBD1. Trimming removed 5 bases from V and 11 bases from J; junction bases left unmatched: 8. Per germline, CDR1 SGHNT and CDR2 YYREEE (reference sequence). CDR3 length: 12 residues. The full variable domain, completed using reference TRBV5-4 and TRBJ1-1, is ETGVTQSPTHLIKTRGQQVTLRCSSQSGHNTVSWYQQALGQGPQFIFQYYREEENGRGNFPPRFSGLQFPNYSSELNVNALELDDSALYLCASSNSGGTAFFGQGTRLTVV.

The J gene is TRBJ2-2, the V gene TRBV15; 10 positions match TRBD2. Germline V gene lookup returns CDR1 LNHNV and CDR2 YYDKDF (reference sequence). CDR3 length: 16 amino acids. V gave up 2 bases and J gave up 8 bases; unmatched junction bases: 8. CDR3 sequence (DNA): TGTGCCACCAGCAGACTCGTAGCGGGAGGAAAGGGGGAGCTGTTTTTT. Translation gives CATSRLVAGGKGELFF. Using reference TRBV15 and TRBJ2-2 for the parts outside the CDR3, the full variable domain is DAMVIQNPRYQVTQFGKPVTLSCSQTLNHNVMYWYQQKSSQAPKLLFHYYDKDFNNEADTPDNFQSRRPNTSFCFLDIRSPGLGDTAMYLCATSRLVAGGKGELFFGEGSRLTVL.

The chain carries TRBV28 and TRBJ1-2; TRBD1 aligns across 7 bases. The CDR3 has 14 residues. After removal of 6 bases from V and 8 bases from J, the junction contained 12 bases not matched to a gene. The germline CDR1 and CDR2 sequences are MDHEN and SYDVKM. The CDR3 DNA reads TGTGCCAGCAGCAATACCAAGGGGGCAAGGGGCTACACCTTC. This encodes CASSNTKGARGYTF.

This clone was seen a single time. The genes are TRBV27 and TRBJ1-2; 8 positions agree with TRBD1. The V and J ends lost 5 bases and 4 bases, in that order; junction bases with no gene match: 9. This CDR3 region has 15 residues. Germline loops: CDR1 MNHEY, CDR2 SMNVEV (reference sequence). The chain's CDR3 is CASSPRTGLSYGYTF. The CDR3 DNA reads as TGTGCCAGCAGTCCGCGGACAGGGCTGTCCTATGGCTACACCTTC.

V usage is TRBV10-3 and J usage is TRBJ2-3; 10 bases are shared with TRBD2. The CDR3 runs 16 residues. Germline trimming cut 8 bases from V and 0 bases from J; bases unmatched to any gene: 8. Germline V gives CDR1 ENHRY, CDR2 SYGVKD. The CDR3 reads CAIGASGGLSTDTQYF. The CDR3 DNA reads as TGTGCCATCGGAGCTAGCGGGGGACTTAGCACAGATACGCAGTATTTT.

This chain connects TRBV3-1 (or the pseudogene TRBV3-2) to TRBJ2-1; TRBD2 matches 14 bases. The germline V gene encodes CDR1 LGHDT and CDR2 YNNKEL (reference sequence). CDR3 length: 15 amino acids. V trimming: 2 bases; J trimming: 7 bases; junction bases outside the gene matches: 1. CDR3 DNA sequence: TGTGCCAGCAGCCAACGGACTAGCGGGGGGAATGAGCAGTTCTTC. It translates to CASSQRTSGGNEQFF.

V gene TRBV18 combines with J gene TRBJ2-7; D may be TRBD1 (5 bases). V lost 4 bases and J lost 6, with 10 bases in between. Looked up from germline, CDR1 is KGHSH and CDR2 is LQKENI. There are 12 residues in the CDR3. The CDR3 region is CASSLQVREQYF. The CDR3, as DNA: TGTGCCAGCTCACTACAGGTCCGCGAGCAGTACTTC.

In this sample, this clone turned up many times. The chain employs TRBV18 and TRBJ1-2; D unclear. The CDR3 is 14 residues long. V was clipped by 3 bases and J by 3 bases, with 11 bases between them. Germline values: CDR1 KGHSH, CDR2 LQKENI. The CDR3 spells CASSPGATDYGYTF. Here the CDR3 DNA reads TGTGCCAGCTCACCGGGAGCCACAGACTATGGCTACACCTTC.

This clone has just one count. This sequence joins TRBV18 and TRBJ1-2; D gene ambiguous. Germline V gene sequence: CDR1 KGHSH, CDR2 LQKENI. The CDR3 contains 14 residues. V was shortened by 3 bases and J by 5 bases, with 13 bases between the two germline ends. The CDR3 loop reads CASSPQRAVYGYTF. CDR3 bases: TGTGCCAGCTCACCCCAGCGGGCTGTGTATGGCTACACCTTC.

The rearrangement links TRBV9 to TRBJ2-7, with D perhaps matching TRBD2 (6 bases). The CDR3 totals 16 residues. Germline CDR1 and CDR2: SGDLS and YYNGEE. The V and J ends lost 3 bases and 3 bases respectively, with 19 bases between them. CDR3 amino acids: CASSDARDGDFYEQYF. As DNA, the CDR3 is TGTGCCAGCAGCGACGCGCGGGACGGAGATTTCTACGAGCAGTACTTC.

The DNA of the CDR3 is TGTGCCAGCAGCTTAGCGGCTAGCGGGGGGGTATACATTCAGTACTTC. It encodes CASSLAASGGVYIQYF. The J gene is TRBJ2-4, the V gene TRBV11-2, with 12 positions matching TRBD2. The CDR3 is 16 residues long. Trimming removed 1 base from V and 8 bases from J; junction bases left unmatched: 6. CDR1 and CDR2 (germline): SGHAT, FQNNGV.

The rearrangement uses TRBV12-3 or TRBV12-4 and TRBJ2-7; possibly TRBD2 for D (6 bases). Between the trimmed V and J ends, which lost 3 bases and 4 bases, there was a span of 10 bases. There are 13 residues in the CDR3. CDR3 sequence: CASSFLGGYEQYF. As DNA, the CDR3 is TGTGCCAGCAGTTTTCTGGGGGGATACGAGCAGTACTTC.

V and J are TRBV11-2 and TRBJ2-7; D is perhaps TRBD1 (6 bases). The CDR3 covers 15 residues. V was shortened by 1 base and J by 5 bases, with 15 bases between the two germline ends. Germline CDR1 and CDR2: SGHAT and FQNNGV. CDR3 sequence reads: CASSLVTGGGNEQYF. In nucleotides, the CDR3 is TGTGCCAGCAGCTTAGTGACAGGCGGCGGAAACGAGCAGTACTTC. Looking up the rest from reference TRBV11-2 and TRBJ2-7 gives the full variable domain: EAGVAQSPRYKIIEKRQSVAFWCNPISGHATLYWYQQILGQGPKLLIQFQNNGVVDDSQLPKDRFSAERLKGVDSTLKIQPAKLEDSAVYLCASSLVTGGGNEQYFGPGTRLTVT.

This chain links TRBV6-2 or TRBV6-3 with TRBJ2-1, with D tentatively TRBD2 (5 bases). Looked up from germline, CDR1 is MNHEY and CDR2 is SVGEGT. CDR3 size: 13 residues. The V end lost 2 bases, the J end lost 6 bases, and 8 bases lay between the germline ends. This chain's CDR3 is CASSYRRGNEQFF. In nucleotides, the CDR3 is TGTGCCAGCAGTTACAGACGGGGCAATGAGCAGTTCTTC.

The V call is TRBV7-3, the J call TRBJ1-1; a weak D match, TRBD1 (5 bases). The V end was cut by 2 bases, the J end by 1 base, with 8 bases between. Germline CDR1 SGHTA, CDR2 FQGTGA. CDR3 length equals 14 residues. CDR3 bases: TGTGCCAGCAGCTTACAGGGTGGGAACACTGAAGCTTTCTTT. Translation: CASSLQGGNTEAFF.

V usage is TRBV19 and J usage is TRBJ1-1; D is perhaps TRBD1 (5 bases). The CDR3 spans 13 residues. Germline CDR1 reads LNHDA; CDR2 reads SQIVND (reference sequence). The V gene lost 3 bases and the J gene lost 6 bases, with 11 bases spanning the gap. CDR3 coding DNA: TGTGCCAGTAGTATCTGGAGGGGTGCTGAAGCTTTCTTT. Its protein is CASSIWRGAEAFF. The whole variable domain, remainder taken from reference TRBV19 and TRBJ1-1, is DGGITQSPKYLFRKEGQNVTLSCEQNLNHDAMYWYRQDPGQGLRLIYYSQIVNDFQKGDIAEGYSVSREKKESFPLTVTSAQKNPTAFYLCASSIWRGAEAFFGQGTRLTVV.

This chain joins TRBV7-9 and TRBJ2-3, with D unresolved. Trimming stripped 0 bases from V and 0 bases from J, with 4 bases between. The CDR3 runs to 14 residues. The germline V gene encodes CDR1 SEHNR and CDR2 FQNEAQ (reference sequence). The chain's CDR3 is CASSLAFSTDTQYF. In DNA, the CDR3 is TGTGCCAGCAGCTTAGCCTTTAGCACAGATACGCAGTATTTT. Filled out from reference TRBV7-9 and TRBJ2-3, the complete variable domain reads DTGVSQNPRHKITKRGQNVTFRCDPISEHNRLYWYRQTLGQGPEFLTYFQNEAQLEKSRLLSDRFSAERPKGSFSTLEIQRTEQGDSAMYLCASSLAFSTDTQYFGPGTRLTVL.

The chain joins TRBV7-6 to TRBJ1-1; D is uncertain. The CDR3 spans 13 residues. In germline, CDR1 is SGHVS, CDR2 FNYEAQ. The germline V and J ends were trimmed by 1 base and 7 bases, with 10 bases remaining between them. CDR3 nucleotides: TGTGCCAGCAGCTTAGAACCCCAGATTGAAGCTTTCTTT. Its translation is CASSLEPQIEAFF.

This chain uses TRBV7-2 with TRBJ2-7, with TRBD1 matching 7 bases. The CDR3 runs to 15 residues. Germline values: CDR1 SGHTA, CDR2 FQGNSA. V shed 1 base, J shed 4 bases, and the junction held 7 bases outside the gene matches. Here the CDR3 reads CASSLGSAGGYEQYF. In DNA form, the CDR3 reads TGTGCCAGCAGCTTAGGTTCGGCAGGGGGATACGAGCAGTACTTC.

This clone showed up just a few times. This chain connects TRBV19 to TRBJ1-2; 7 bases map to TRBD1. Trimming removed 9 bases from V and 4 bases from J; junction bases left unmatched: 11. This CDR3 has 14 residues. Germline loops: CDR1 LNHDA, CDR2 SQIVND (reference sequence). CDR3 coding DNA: TGTGCCAGCACTGACAGGGTAGGAAGCTATGGCTACACCTTC. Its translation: CASTDRVGSYGYTF. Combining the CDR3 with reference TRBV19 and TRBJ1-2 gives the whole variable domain DGGITQSPKYLFRKEGQNVTLSCEQNLNHDAMYWYRQDPGQGLRLIYYSQIVNDFQKGDIAEGYSVSREKKESFPLTVTSAQKNPTAFYLCASTDRVGSYGYTFGSGTRLTVV.

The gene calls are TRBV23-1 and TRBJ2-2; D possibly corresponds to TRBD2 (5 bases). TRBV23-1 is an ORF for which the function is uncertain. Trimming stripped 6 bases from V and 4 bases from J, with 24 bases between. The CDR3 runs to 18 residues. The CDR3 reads CASSQQVGVGRRTGELFF. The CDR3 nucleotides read TGCGCCAGCAGCCAGCAGGTGGGAGTTGGGCGTCGCACCGGGGAGCTGTTTTTT.

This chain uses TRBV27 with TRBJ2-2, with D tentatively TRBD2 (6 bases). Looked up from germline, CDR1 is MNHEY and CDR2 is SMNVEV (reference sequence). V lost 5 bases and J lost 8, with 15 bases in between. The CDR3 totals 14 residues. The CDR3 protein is CASSAGLARGELFF. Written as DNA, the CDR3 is TGTGCCAGCAGTGCGGGATTAGCTCGGGGGGAGCTGTTTTTT.

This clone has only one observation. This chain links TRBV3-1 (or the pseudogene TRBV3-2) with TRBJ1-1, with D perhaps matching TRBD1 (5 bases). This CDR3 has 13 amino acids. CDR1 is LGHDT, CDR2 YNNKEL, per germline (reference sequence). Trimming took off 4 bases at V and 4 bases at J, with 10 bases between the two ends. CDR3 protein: CASSLQGGTEAFF. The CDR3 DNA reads TGTGCCAGCAGCCTCCAGGGAGGCACTGAAGCTTTCTTT.

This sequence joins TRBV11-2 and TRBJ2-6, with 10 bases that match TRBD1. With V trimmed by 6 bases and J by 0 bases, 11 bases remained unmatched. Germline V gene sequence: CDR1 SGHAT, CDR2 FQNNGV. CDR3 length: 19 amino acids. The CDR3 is CASRKIRDRGYSGANVLTF. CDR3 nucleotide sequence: TGTGCCAGCAGGAAGATCCGGGACAGGGGTTACTCTGGGGCCAACGTCCTGACTTTC.